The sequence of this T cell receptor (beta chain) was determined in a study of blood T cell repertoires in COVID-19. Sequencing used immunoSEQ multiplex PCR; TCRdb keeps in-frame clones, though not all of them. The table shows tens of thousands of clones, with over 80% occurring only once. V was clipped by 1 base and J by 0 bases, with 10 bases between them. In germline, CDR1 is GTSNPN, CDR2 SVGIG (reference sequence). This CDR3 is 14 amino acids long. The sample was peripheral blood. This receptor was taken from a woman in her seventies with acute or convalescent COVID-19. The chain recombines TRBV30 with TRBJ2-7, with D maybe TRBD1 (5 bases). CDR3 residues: CAWSEAGSSYEQYV. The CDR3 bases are TGTGCCTGGAGTGAGGCAGGGTCCTCCTACGAGCAGTACGTC.